The rows below give T cell receptor beta chains drawn from one sample of a study of blood T cell repertoires in COVID-19. TCRdb keeps only in-frame clones here, not all; method: immunoSEQ multiplex PCR. The table includes 150,000 or so clones, 70% to 90% detected once. The specimen sequenced was peripheral blood. The origin of the receptors is a man between 60 and 75 years old who had recovered from COVID-19. Both conserved end residues are part of each CDR3. The D gene is left open where the match is weak. Expanded clones are given a class, and other clones once, few, many or no size at all.

. | TRBJ1-6 | TRBV12-3/TRBV12-4 | . | TGTGCCAGCAGTTTCCGAGGTGGTTCACCCCTCCACTTT | CASSFRGGSPLHF
TRBD1 | TRBJ2-7 | TRBV5-1 | . | TGCGCCAGCAGCTTTAGGACAGGTTCCTACGAGCAGTACTTC | CASSFRTGSYEQYF
. | TRBJ1-5 | TRBV6-5 | . | TGTGCCAGCAGCCAACAGGGTTATCAGCCCCAGCATTTT | CASSQQGYQPQHF
TRBD2 | TRBJ2-7 | TRBV19 | . | TGTGCCAGCAGAAGCGGGGGGCCGGGGGAGCAGTACTTC | CASRSGGPGEQYF
. | TRBJ2-7 | TRBV11-2 | once | TGTGCCAGCAGCTTAGACCCGGGTTCCTACGAGCAGTACTTC | CASSLDPGSYEQYF
TRBD1 | TRBJ1-4 | TRBV6-5 | . | TGTGCCAGCAGTCCCCAGACAGGGGATGGCGAAAAACTGTTTTTT | CASSPQTGDGEKLFF
. | TRBJ2-6 | TRBV27 | . | TGTGCCAGCAGCCCGATGGCCTTAGGGGCCAACGTCCTGACTTTC | CASSPMALGANVLTF
TRBD2 | TRBJ2-3 | TRBV7-9 | . | TGTGCCAGCAGCGAGGGCTTGGGCGGGGGGGCCGTAGATACGCAGTATTTT | CASSEGLGGGAVDTQYF
TRBD2 | TRBJ2-1 | TRBV5-4 | . | TGTGCCAGCACCTACGGACTAGCGGATTACAATGAGCAGTTCTTC | CASTYGLADYNEQFF
. | TRBJ2-1 | TRBV7-7 | once | TGTGCTAGCAGCTTAGCGATGGGGCTGTCGCACAATGAGCAGTTCTTC | CASSLAMGLSHNEQFF
TRBD1 | TRBJ2-7 | TRBV5-1 | few | TGCGCCAGCAGACCCGAGAGACAGGGCGCGCAGTACTTC | CASRPERQGAQYF
TRBD1 | TRBJ1-4 | TRBV30 | . | TGTGCCTGGAGTGCCGGGACAGGGGTCGCAACTAATGAAAAACTGTTTTTT | CAWSAGTGVATNEKLFF
TRBD1 | TRBJ1-2 | TRBV5-5 | once | TGTGCCAGCAGCTTGACCCCGACAGGGAGATTCTATGGCTACACCTTC | CASSLTPTGRFYGYTF
. | TRBJ2-5 | TRBV15 | . | TGTGCCACCAGCAGAGATCGGGGGAGGGGGACAATGCGGGAAGAGACCCAGTACTTC | CATSRDRGRGTMREETQYF
. | TRBJ2-7 | TRBV5-1 | . | TGCGCCAGCAGCTTGAACTCAGGCCCGTTCTACGAGCAGTACTTC | CASSLNSGPFYEQYF
TRBD2 | TRBJ2-7 | TRBV7-2 | . | TGTGCCAGCAGCATTAGCGGGGACCTCTACGAGCAGTACTTC | CASSISGDLYEQYF
. | TRBJ1-5 | TRBV9 | . | TGTGCCAGCAGCGTAGCCGGAGATAATCAGCCCCAGCATTTT | CASSVAGDNQPQHF
TRBD1 | TRBJ1-6 | TRBV7-2 | . | TGTGCCAGCAGGGTACAGGGGATAGGTTCACCCCTCCACTTT | CASRVQGIGSPLHF
TRBD1 | TRBJ2-2 | TRBV5-1 | once | TGCGCCAGCAGCTTTCAAACAGGGGGCCACGGGGAGCTGTTTTTT | CASSFQTGGHGELFF
. | TRBJ1-4 | TRBV5-1 | . | TGCGCCAGCAGCTTACGAGGGTCTAATGAAAAACTGTTTTTT | CASSLRGSNEKLFF
TRBD2 | TRBJ2-3 | TRBV5-1 | . | TGCGCCAGCAGCTTCCCACTAGCGGGGGACCTCTCTAGCACAGATACGCAGTATTTT | CASSFPLAGDLSSTDTQYF
. | TRBJ2-1 | TRBV9 | . | TGTGCCAGCAGCGTAGGTCTCGGACAGTCGGGCAATGAGCAGTTCTTC | CASSVGLGQSGNEQFF
. | TRBJ2-7 | TRBV5-5 | few | TGTGCCAGCAGCGGCCGGGGATGGGTCTCCTACGAGCAGTACTTC | CASSGRGWVSYEQYF
TRBD1 | TRBJ1-2 | TRBV19 | . | TGTGCCAGTAGCCGGGACAGGGGAAGGATTAACTATGGCTACACCTTC | CASSRDRGRINYGYTF
TRBD1 | TRBJ1-2 | TRBV12-3/TRBV12-4 | . | TGTGCCAGCACCATACAGGGGCTTGGCGGCTACACCTTC | CASTIQGLGGYTF
TRBD1 | TRBJ2-2 | TRBV7-3 | . | TGTGCCAGCAGCCCCACAGGGGAGAACACCGGGGAGCTGTTTTTT | CASSPTGENTGELFF
. | TRBJ2-5 | TRBV12-3/TRBV12-4 | once | TGTGCCAGCAGTAGTAGGGGAGAGACCCAGTACTTC | CASSSRGETQYF
TRBD1 | TRBJ1-1 | TRBV10-3 | . | TGTGCCATCACGGGGACAGGGGGCTTGAACACTGAAGCTTTCTTT | CAITGTGGLNTEAFF
. | TRBJ2-7 | TRBV2 | once | TGTGCCAGCAGTGAAGTCCTTAACGAGCAGTACTTC | CASSEVLNEQYF
. | TRBJ2-7 | TRBV5-1 | . | TGCGCCAGCAGCTTGGATCTCTACGAGCAGTACTTC | CASSLDLYEQYF
. | TRBJ2-3 | TRBV19 | . | TGTGCCAGTAGTATAAGAGGACAGATACACACAGATACGCAGTATTTT | CASSIRGQIHTDTQYF
. | TRBJ2-7 | TRBV5-4 | . | TGTGCCAGCAGTAGAGGGGGGGCGGGCGAGCAGTACTTC | CASSRGGAGEQYF
. | TRBJ2-3 | TRBV21-1 | once | TGTGCCAGCAGCGTGCGGCGGGGGCACACAGATACGCAGTATTTT | CASSVRRGHTDTQYF
TRBD1 | TRBJ1-1 | TRBV2 | . | TGTGCCAGCACCAGGGACAGGGAGGCGACCTTGAACACTGAAGCTTTCTTT | CASTRDREATLNTEAFF
. | TRBJ1-1 | TRBV4-2 | . | TGTGCCAGCAGCCAAGATCTGAGGACTGAAGCTTTCTTT | CASSQDLRTEAFF
. | TRBJ2-7 | TRBV23-1 | once | TGCGCCAGCAGTCAATTAGGAGTCAGGTACTTC | CASSQLGVRYF
. | TRBJ1-1 | TRBV5-6 | . | TGTGCCAGCAGCTGGCTAGGGGATATGAACACTGAAGCTTTCTTT | CASSWLGDMNTEAFF
TRBD1 | TRBJ2-1 | TRBV18 | . | TGTGCCAGCTCACTTCTAAACGATAGGACAGGAGACTTTTACTCCTACAATGAGCAGTTCTTC | CASSLLNDRTGDFYSYNEQFF
TRBD1 | TRBJ2-7 | TRBV18 | . | TGTGCCAGCTCACCATCTGGACAGGGATCGCCTATCTACTCCTACGAGCAGTACTTC | CASSPSGQGSPIYSYEQYF